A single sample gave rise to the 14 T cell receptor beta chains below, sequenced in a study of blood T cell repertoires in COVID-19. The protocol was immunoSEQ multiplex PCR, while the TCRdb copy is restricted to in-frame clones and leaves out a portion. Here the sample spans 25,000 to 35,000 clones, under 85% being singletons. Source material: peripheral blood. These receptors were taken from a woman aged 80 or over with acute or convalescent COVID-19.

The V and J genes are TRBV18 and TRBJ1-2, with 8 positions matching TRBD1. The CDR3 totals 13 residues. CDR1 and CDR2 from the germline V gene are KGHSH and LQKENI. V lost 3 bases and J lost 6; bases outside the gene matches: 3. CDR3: CASSPSQGDGYTF. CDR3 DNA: TGTGCCAGCTCACCCTCACAGGGGGATGGCTACACCTTC.

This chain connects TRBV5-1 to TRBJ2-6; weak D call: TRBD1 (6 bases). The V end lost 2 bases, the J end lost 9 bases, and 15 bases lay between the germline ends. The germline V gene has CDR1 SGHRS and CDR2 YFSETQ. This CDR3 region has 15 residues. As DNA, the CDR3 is TGCGCCAGCAGCTTTACAGGGACCCTGAGCAACGTCCTGACTTTC. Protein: CASSFTGTLSNVLTF.

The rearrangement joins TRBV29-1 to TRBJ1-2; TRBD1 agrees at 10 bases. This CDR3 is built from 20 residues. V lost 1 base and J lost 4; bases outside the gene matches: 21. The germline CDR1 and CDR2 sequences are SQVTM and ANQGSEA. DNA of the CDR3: TGCAGCGTTGAAGGAGACCTGACAGGGGGCGAACGGTCCTGGGCCTATGGCTACACCTTC. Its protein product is CSVEGDLTGGERSWAYGYTF.

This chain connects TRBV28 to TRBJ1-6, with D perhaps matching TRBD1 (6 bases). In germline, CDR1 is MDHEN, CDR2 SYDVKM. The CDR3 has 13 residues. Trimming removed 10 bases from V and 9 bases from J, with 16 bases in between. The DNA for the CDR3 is TGTGCCACCTTAACAGGGACGGGTTCACCCCTCCACTTT. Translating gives CATLTGTGSPLHF.

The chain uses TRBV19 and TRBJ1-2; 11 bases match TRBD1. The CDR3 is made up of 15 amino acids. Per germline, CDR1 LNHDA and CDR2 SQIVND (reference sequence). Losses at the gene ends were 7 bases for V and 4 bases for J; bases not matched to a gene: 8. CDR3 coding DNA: TGTGCCAGTACCCTGGACAGGGGGCGCGGCTATGGCTACACCTTC. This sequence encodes CASTLDRGRGYGYTF.

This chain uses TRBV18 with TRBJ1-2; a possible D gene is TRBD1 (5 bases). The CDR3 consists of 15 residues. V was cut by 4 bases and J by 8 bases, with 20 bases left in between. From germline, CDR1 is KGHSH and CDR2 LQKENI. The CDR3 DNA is TGTGCCAGCTCACTAAAATTGGGGCTGGAGGGAGGCTACACCTTC. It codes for CASSLKLGLEGGYTF.

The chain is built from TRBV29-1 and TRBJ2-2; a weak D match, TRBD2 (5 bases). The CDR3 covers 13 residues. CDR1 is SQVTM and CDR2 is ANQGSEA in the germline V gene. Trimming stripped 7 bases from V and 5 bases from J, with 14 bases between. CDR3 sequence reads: CSATHPGTGELFF. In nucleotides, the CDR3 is TGCAGCGCTACTCACCCGGGGACCGGGGAGCTGTTTTTT.

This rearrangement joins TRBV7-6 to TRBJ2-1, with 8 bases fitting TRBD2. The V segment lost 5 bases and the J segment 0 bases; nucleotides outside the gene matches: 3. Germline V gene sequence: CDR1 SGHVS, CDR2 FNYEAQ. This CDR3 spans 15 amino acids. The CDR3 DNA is TGTGCCAGCAGCCCTGGACTAGCCTCCTACAATGAGCAGTTCTTC. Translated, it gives CASSPGLASYNEQFF.

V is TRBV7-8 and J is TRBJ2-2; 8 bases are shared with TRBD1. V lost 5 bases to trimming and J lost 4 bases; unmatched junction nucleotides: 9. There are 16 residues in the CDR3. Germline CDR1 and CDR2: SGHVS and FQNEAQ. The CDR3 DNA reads TGTGCCAGCAGCGGGAAACGGACAGGGCCCACCGGGGAGCTGTTTTTT. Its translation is CASSGKRTGPTGELFF.

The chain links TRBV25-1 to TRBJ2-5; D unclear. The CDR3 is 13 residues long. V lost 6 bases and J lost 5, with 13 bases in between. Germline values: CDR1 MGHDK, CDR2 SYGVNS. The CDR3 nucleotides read TGTGCCAGCAGGTCAGAGACGCGGGAGACCCAGTACTTC. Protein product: CASRSETRETQYF. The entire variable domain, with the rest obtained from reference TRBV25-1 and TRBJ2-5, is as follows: EADIYQTPRYLVIGTGKKITLECSQTMGHDKMYWYQQDPGMELHLIHYSYGVNSTEKGDLSSESTVSRIRTEHFPLTLESARPSHTSQYLCASRSETRETQYFGPGTRLLVL.

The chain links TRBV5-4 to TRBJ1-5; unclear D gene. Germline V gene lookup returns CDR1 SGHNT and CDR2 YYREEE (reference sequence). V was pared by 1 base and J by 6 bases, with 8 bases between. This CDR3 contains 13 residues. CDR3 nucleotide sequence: TGTGCCAGCAGCTTGTACGGGGTTCAGCCCCAGCATTTT. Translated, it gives CASSLYGVQPQHF.

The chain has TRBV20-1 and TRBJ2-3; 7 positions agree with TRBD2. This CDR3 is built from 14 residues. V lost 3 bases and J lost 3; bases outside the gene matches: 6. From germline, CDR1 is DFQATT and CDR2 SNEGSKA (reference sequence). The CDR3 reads CSASGAGATDTQYF. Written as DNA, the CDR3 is TGCAGTGCTAGTGGGGCGGGAGCTACAGATACGCAGTATTTT.

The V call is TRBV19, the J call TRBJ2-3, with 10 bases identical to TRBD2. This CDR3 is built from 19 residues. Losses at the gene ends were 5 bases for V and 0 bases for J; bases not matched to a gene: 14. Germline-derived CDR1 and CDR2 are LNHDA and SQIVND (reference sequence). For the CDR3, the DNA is TGTGCCAGTAGTGGAGCGGGAGGGGGCCAAGGGAGCAGCACAGATACGCAGTATTTT. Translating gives CASSGAGGGQGSSTDTQYF.

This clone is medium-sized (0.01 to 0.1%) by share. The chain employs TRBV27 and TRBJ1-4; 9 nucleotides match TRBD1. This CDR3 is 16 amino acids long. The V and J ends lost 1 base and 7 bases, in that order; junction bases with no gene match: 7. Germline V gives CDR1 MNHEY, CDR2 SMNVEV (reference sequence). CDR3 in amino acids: CASSLWHRGRGEKLFF. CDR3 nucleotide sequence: TGTGCCAGCAGTTTATGGCACAGGGGGCGCGGTGAAAAACTGTTTTTT.